This T cell receptor beta chain was sequenced in a study of blood T cell repertoires in COVID-19 (TCRdb year 2020). Some background on the complete study: Samples from collaborators originated in the United States, Italy and Spain and spanned both the acute and convalescent phases of COVID-19. The material from the prospective study consisted of cDNA or gDNA derived from T cells, B-cell-depleted T cells, or PBMCs. The dataset comprised deeply sampled blood TCRbeta repertoires from subjects exposed to, actively infected with, or recovered from COVID-19. The repertoires were released in a freely available public database meant as a resource for research on the immune response to SARS-CoV-2. Samples were obtained from the ongoing ImmuneRACE study (first 160 participants) and from some 1,200 subjects provided by 6 global collaborators. Sample metadata almost always included a de-identified subject ID, COVID-19 status, age in years and sex. Where HLA class I and class II types were available, the types were taken from metadata supplied by the sample provider, not from assay-based typing.

Reading the germline V gene (reference sequence) gives CDR1 MNHEY and CDR2 SMNVEV. The CDR3 runs 17 amino acids, cysteine and phenylalanine included. The DNA shown is the 51-base CDR3, in frame from base 1. V is trimmed back by 6 bases and J by 3 bases, and the junction contains 11 bases that no gene match accounts for. Paper-wide results and their limitations: How much clinical and demographic metadata was included differed by source and by participant, and the metadata was provided uncurated.

A remark on this clone: It lacks a known antigen. No much larger clonotype is one base removed from it; base qualities were not supplied.

One collaborating source in Seattle enrolled patients while the patients were actively infected and followed the patients over time throughout the course of disease. Each collaborating institution followed its own protocols to collect whole blood in K2EDTA tubes. For TCRbeta analysis, collaborators shipped samples in one of three forms: frozen whole blood, isolated PBMCs, or DNA extracted from either of those sample types. TCRbeta CDR3 regions were amplified from genomic DNA using the immunoSEQ Assay, a bias-controlled multiplex PCR. On the authors' methods: Within the assay, amplification of reference gene primers was used to estimate how many nucleated cells each sample contained. To quantify the absolute abundance of each unique TCRbeta CDR3 rearrangement, sequence reads were collapsed and filtered. For each sample, productive Simpson clonality was calculated as the square root of Simpson's diversity index over productive rearrangements. Held by TCRdb, this immuneACCESS table contains in-frame sequences only and omits some clones. Under half of the omission traces to an unresolved V gene where checked; the cause of the rest is unknown. V and J calls plus clone size are reproduced from that table; the DNA served to infer D and trimming. The sample yields 200,000 or so clones; roughly 79% were counted once. Together, the top ten hold 9.5% to 15% of the sample.

In this chain, TRBV27 is recombined with TRBJ2-1; TRBD2 lines up with 10 middle nucleotides. This receptor was identified in a woman older than 75 with COVID-19, enrolled during active disease. The specimen sequenced was peripheral blood. The CDR3 loop reads CASSRTGTSEYYNEQFF. The DNA sequence reads TGTGCCAGCAGCCGGACCGGGACTAGCGAGTACTACAATGAGCAGTTCTTC.